This TCR beta chain is from a study of blood T cell repertoires in COVID-19 (dated by TCRdb to 2020 to 2022). In terms of the full investigation: The collaborator samples originated in the United States, Italy and Spain and spanned the acute and convalescent phases of COVID-19. The material from the prospective study consisted of cDNA or gDNA derived from T cells, B-cell-depleted T cells, or PBMCs. HLA class I and class II types, where available, came from metadata supplied by the sample provider rather than from assay-based typing. The repertoires were released in a freely available public database intended as a resource for research on the immune response to SARS-CoV-2. Deeply sampled blood TCRbeta repertoires from subjects exposed to, actively infected with, or recovered from COVID-19 were included in the dataset. Samples were obtained from the ongoing ImmuneRACE study (first 160 participants) and from over a thousand subjects provided by 6 global collaborators. Nearly every sample came with metadata listing a de-identified subject ID, COVID-19 status, age in years and sex. The paper's findings and limits, for the study overall: Clinical and demographic metadata were provided uncurated, with the amount varying by source and participant.

TCRbeta CDR3 regions were amplified from genomic DNA by means of the immunoSEQ Assay, a bias-controlled multiplex PCR. As for the original processing: Nucleated cell counts per sample were estimated from amplification of reference gene primers within the assay. Sequence reads were collapsed and filtered to measure the absolute abundance of every unique TCRbeta CDR3 rearrangement. Productive Simpson clonality was computed per sample as the square root of Simpson's diversity index over productive rearrangements. Entries here come from immuneACCESS through TCRdb and include only in-frame sequences with V and J called. Some clones fail to appear in such tables; in the studies checked, an unresolved V gene covers under half of the shortfall, and the cause of the remainder is unknown. The DNA gave D and trimming, while V, J and clone size come from that table. This sample gives 75,000 to 90,000 clones in total; about nine tenths of them show up just once. Of the sample, around 4.5% falls within the top ten clones.

Each collaborating institution followed its own protocols to collect whole blood in K2EDTA tubes. For TCRbeta analysis, collaborators shipped samples in one of three forms: frozen whole blood, isolated PBMCs, or DNA extracted from either of those sample types. Here V drops 2 bases and J drops 11 bases, and the junction holds 9 bases not matched to any gene. Including the terminal cysteine and phenylalanine, the CDR3 comprises 14 residues. The DNA shown is the 42-base CDR3, in frame from base 1. Taken from the germline V gene (reference sequence), the CDR1 and CDR2 loops are GTSNPN and SVGIG. In regard to this clone: The target of this receptor is not known. Base qualities are missing; no much larger clone stands one base away.

The sequence was collected from a man in his fifties with active or convalescent COVID-19. The chain joins TRBV30 to TRBJ2-7; a stretch of 13 junction bases matches TRBD2. The sequenced material came from peripheral blood. In nucleotides, the sequence is TGTGCCTGGAGTACTAGCGGGGGGGCACGGGACAAGTACTTC. Its protein is CAWSTSGGARDKYF. Reference TRBV30 and TRBJ2-7 proteins supply the regions before and after the CDR3; the full variable domain is: SQTIHQWPATLVQPVGSPLSLECTVEGTSNPNLYWYRQAAGRGLQLLFYSVGIGQISSEVPQNLSASRPQDRQFILSSKKLLLSDSGFYLCAWSTSGGARDKYFGPGTRLTVT.